This TCR beta chain was recovered during a study of kidney transplant recipient with SARS-CoV-2 infection (dated by TCRdb to the early 2020s). This clonotype was counted many times. Its antigen has not been determined. The sample holds no much larger clone one base away, and base qualities are not on file. V is clipped by 5 bases and J by 4 bases, and the sequence between their germline boundaries is 23 bases long. CDR3 length: 17 amino acids, cysteine to phenylalanine. Only the CDR3 DNA stays, 51 bases, in frame from base 1. This specimen's time point label, per the study, means: pre-pandemic baseline sample and day 111 after first positive SARS-CoV-2 test. These reads were obtained on an Illumina MiSeq. Profiling of the peripheral T cell repertoire targeted human TCRbeta genes. The study's processing was this. Beta-binomial modelling was applied to test for differential clonotype abundance so that variability over time was accounted for. Clonotypes that had expanded were screened against the ImmuneCODE reference database of SARS-CoV-2-associated TCRs and mapped onto regions of the viral genome. Additional repertoire analyses were carried out for TRBV gene usage, CDR3 length, CDR3 amino acid overlap between time points, clonotype abundance distributions and Jaccard similarity. The public sequencing data were trimmed at Q25 with fastp and processed into clonotypes with MiXCR by TCRdb, which kept only in-frame beta chains. Entries that share a CDR3 protein sequence are merged under the most common genes and DNA. TCRdb, rather than the study authors, made the V and J calls. This sample lists fewer than 250,000 distinct CDR3 sequences; about 28% were detected once. The leading ten clones occupy less than 8.5% of the sample.

Sample: a blood sample, taken at baseline and around day 120 from a kidney transplant recipient. The receptor was isolated from a male patient younger than 45 who had COVID-19 and was a kidney transplant recipient. Some T cells may have been brought in with the graft after a transplant. The V and J genes are TRBV7-1 and TRBJ1-2; the D gene cannot be resolved reliably. TRBV7-1 falls under the ORF class, with uncertain function. The encoded CDR3 is CASSRVVHEGKTYGYTF. In nucleotide form, the sequence is TGTGCCAGCAGCCGGGTGGTTCACGAGGGAAAGACCTATGGCTACACCTTC.